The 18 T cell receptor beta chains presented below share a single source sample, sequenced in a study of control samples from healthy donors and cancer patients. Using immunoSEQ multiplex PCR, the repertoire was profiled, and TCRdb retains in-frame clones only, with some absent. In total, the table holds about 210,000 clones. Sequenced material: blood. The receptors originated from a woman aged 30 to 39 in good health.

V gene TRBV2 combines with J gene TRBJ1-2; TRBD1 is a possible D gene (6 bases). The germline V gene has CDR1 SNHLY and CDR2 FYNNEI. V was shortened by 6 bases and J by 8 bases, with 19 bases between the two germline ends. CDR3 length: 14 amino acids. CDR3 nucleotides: TGTGCCAGCAGCGCCTCGACAGGACAGCGCGGCTACACCTTC. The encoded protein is CASSASTGQRGYTF.

The CDR3 DNA is TGTGCCAGCAGCTTAGGGCAGGGGGCGAGGACTGAAGCTTTCTTT. Its translation: CASSLGQGARTEAFF. This chain joins TRBV7-9 and TRBJ1-1; 8 positions match TRBD1. V lost 1 base to trimming and J lost 5 bases; unmatched junction nucleotides: 6. Looked up from germline, CDR1 is SEHNR and CDR2 is FQNEAQ (reference sequence). This CDR3 contains 15 residues.

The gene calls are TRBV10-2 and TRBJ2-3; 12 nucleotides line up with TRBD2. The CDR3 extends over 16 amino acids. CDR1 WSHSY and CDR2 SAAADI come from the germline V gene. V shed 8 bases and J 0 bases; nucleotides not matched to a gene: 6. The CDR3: CASRRGLAGSTDTQYF. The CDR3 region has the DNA TGCGCCAGCCGAAGAGGACTAGCGGGGAGCACAGATACGCAGTATTTT.

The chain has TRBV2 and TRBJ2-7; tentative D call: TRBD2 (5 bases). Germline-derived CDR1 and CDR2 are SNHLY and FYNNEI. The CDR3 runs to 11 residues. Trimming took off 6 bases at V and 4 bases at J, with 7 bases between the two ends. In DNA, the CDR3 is TGTGCCAGCAGGGGAGAATACGAGCAGTACTTC. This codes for CASRGEYEQYF.

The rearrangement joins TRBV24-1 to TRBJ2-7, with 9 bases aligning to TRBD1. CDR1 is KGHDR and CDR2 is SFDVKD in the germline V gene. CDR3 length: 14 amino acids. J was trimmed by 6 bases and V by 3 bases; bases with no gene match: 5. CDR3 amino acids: CATSDVQGAAEQYF. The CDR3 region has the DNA TGTGCCACCAGTGATGTACAGGGGGCAGCCGAGCAGTACTTC.

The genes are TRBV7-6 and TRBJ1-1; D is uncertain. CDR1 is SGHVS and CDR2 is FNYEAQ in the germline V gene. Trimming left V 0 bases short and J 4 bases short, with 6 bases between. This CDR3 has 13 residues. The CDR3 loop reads CASSLAAATEAFF. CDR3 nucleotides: TGTGCCAGCAGCTTAGCTGCGGCCACTGAAGCTTTCTTT.

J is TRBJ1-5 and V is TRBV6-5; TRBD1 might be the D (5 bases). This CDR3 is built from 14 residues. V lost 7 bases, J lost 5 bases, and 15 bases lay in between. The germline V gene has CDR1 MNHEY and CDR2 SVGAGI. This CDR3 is CASTRRQYYQPQHF. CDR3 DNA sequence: TGTGCCAGCACAAGGAGACAGTACTATCAGCCCCAGCATTTT.

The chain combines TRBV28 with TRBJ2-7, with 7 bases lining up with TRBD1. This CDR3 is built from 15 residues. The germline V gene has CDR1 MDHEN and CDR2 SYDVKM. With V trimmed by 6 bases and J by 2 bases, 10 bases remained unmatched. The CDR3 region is CASRIRDRSTYEQYF. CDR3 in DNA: TGTGCCAGCAGAATCCGGGACAGAAGTACCTACGAGCAGTACTTC.

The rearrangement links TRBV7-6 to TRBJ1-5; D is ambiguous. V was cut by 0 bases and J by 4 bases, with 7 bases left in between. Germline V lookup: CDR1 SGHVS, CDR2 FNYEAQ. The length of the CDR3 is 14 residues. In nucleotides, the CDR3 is TGTGCCAGCAGCTTAGCGAGGCAGAATCAGCCCCAGCATTTT. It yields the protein CASSLARQNQPQHF.

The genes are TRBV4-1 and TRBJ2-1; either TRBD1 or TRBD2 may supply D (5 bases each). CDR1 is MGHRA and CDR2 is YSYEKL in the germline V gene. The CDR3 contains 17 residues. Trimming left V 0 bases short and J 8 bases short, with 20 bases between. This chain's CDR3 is CASSQDTSSGALDEQFF. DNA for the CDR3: TGCGCCAGCAGCCAAGATACGTCCTCCGGGGCGTTGGATGAGCAGTTCTTC.

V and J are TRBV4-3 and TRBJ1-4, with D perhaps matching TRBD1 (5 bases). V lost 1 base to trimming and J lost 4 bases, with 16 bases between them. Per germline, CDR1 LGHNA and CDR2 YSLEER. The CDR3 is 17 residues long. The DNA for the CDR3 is TGCGCCAGCAGCCAAGGCCCCCCCGGGAGGGGTAATGAAAAACTGTTTTTT. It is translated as CASSQGPPGRGNEKLFF.

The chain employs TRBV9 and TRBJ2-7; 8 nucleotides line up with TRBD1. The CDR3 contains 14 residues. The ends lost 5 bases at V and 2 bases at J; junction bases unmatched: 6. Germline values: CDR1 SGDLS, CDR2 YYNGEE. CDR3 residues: CASSPGTGTYEQYF. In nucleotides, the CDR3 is TGTGCCAGCAGTCCCGGGACAGGAACCTACGAGCAGTACTTC.

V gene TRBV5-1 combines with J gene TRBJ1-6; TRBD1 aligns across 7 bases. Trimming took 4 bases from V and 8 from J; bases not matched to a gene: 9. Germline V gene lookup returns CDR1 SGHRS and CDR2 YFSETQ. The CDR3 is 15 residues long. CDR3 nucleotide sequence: TGCGCCAGCAGCAAGAGGGACAGCGAATATTCACCCCTCCACTTT. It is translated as CASSKRDSEYSPLHF.

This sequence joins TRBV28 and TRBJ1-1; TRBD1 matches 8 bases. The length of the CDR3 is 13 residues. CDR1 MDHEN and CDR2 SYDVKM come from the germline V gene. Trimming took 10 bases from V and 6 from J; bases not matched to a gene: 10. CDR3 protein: CAIQGAPRAEAFF. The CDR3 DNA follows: TGTGCCATCCAGGGGGCCCCCAGGGCTGAAGCTTTCTTT. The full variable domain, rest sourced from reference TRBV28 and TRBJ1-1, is DVKVTQSSRYLVKRTGEKVFLECVQDMDHENMFWYRQDPGLGLRLIYFSYDVKMKEKGDIPEGYSVSREKKERFSLILESASTNQTSMYLCAIQGAPRAEAFFGQGTRLTVV.

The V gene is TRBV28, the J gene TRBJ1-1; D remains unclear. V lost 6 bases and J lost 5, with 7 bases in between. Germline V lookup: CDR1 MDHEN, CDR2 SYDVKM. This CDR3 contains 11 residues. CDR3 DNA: TGTGCCAGCAGGTGGGGAACTGAAGCTTTCTTT. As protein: CASRWGTEAFF.

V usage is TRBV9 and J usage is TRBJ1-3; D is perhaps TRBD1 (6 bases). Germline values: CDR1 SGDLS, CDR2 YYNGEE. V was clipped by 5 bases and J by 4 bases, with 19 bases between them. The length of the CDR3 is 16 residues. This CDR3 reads CASSASGAGMGNTIYF. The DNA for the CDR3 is TGTGCCAGCAGTGCCTCAGGGGCGGGTATGGGAAACACCATATATTTT.

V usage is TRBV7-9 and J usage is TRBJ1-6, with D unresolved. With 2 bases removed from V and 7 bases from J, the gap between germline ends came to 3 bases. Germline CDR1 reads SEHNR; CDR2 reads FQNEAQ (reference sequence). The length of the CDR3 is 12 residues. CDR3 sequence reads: CASSLKNSPLHF. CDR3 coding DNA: TGTGCCAGCAGCTTAAAGAATTCACCCCTCCACTTT. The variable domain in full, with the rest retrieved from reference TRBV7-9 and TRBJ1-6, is DTGVSQNPRHKITKRGQNVTFRCDPISEHNRLYWYRQTLGQGPEFLTYFQNEAQLEKSRLLSDRFSAERPKGSFSTLEIQRTEQGDSAMYLCASSLKNSPLHFGNGTRLTVT.

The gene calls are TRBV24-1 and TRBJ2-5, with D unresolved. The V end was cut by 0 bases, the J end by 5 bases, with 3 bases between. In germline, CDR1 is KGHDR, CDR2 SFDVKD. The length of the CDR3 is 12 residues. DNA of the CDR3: TGTGCCACCAGTGATTTGGTGGAGACCCAGTACTTC. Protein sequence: CATSDLVETQYF.